One sample yielded the 25 T cell receptor beta chains listed below, sequenced in a study of tumor-infiltrating lymphocytes in primary liver carcinoma. DNA and RNA were both co-extracted from 20-30 mg of bulk tissue that had not been sorted. Researchers generated TCR beta cDNA from approximately 500 ng of total RNA, relying on a constant-region primer. What produced the TCR beta libraries was three nested multiplex PCR rounds using slightly modified ARM-PCR. Use of TRBV1-TRBV30 forward primers with a C-beta reverse primer characterized the first two PCR rounds, which lasted about 9 cycles each. TCRdb processed the multiplex PCR reads anew with MiXCR; each CDR3 protein has one entry. The sample includes 84,000 or so distinct CDR3 sequences, about three quarters of them seen just once. The material sequenced was liver tumor tissue from sampling region 1. Subset here: tumor region T1, superior pole. The receptors come from a man aged 40-49 years with primary liver carcinoma and hepatitis B virus infection.

This clonotype has only one observation. Since a much larger clone is just one base distant, this may be a read error. This sequence joins TRBV7-9 and TRBJ2-3; D remains unclear. This CDR3 region has 12 residues. V gave up 5 bases and J gave up 11 bases, with 14 bases separating them. Germline CDR1 reads SEHNR; CDR2 reads FQNEAQ (reference sequence). CDR3: CASSPLPVGQYF. The CDR3 region has the DNA TGTGCCAGCAGCCCCCTTCCCGTGGGGCAGTATTTT.

In its sample, this clonotype was seen many times. Since a much larger clone is just one base distant, this may be a read error. The V and J genes are TRBV29-1 and TRBJ2-3; TRBD2 matches at 7 bases. Trimming at V came to 4 bases and at J to 2 bases, leaving 9 bases not matched to a gene. The CDR3 extends over 15 amino acids. Germline values: CDR1 SQVTM, CDR2 ANQGSEA. CDR3 coding DNA: TGCAGCGTTGTAAGTATCGGGACTAACACAGATACGCAGTATTTT. It encodes CSVVSIGTNTDTQYF.

As for this clonotype: One junction end disagrees with the germline gene, perhaps due to a read error. CDR3 loop: CASSPIRPDSYKEQFF. The CDR3 coding sequence is TGTGCCAGCAGTCCCATTCGGCCAGACTCATACAAAGAGCAGTTCTTC. The gene calls are TRBV6-1 and TRBJ2-1, with unresolved D. Germline V lookup: CDR1 MNHNS, CDR2 SASEGT. The CDR3 runs 16 residues.

The sample holds many counts of this clonotype. The CDR3 DNA follows: TGTGCGGGGCAGGGCGGCACTGAAGCTTTCTTT. This encodes CAGQGGTEAFF. The chain combines TRBV28 with TRBJ1-1, with D possibly TRBD1 on 5 matching bases. From germline, CDR1 is MDHEN and CDR2 SYDVKM. This CDR3 region has 11 residues.

The count of this clonotype is one. V and J are TRBV6-6 and TRBJ2-7; TRBD2 is a possible D gene (5 bases). The CDR3 consists of 15 residues. V lost 7 bases to trimming and J lost 0 bases, with 16 bases between them. The germline gives CDR1 MNHNY, CDR2 SVGAGI (reference sequence). CDR3 sequence: CASNYHRDSSYEQYF. In DNA form, the CDR3 reads TGTGCCAGCAATTATCACCGGGATAGCTCCTACGAGCAGTACTTC.

The chain has TRBV28 and TRBJ1-5; 7 bases are a match to TRBD1. The CDR3 extends over 17 amino acids. After removal of 8 bases from V and 1 base from J, the junction contained 14 bases not matched to a gene. Germline values: CDR1 MDHEN, CDR2 SYDVKM. In DNA form, the CDR3 reads TGTGCCAGCCGCATTGCAAGGGGGCTAAGGAGCAATCAGCCCCAGCATTTT. Translating it yields CASRIARGLRSNQPQHF.

Remarks on this clonotype: Being one base from a much bigger clone, this may be a read error. This chain links TRBV28 with TRBJ2-1, with 8 nucleotides matching TRBD1. With V trimmed by 6 bases and J by 9 bases, 10 bases remained unmatched. Germline V gives CDR1 MDHEN, CDR2 SYDVKM. The CDR3 is 14 amino acids. CDR3 in amino acids: CASSSRGLFSEQFF. The CDR3 DNA follows: TGTGCCAGCAGCTCCAGGGGGCTTTTCAGTGAGCAGTTCTTC.

This clonotype came up once. This CDR3 is missing its conserved last phenylalanine or tryptophan, likely due to a read error. The gene calls are TRBV11-2 and TRBJ2-3, with D unresolved. CDR3 length equals 16 residues. The V end was cut by 7 bases, the J end by 2 bases, with 19 bases between. Germline values: CDR1 SGHAT, CDR2 FQNNGV. The CDR3 DNA reads as TGTGCCAGCACTCCCTCCTCGACCACCCTCACAGATACGCAGTATTCT. Translation gives CASTPSSTTLTDTQYS.

This clonotype was recorded at least ten times. The CDR3 region has the DNA TGTGCCAGCAGTGACTACCTTATAAGTGAGCAGTTCTTC. It translates to CASSDYLISEQFF. V and J are TRBV2 and TRBJ2-1; unclear D gene. The V end was cut by 3 bases, the J end by 9 bases, with 12 bases between. The germline V gene has CDR1 SNHLY and CDR2 FYNNEI. The CDR3 is 13 residues long.

The rearrangement uses TRBV5-1 and TRBJ2-1; perhaps TRBD2 as D (6 bases). The CDR3 consists of 15 residues. Germline V gene sequence: CDR1 SGHRS, CDR2 YFSETQ. Trimming removed 8 bases from V and 7 bases from J, with 22 bases in between. CDR3 DNA: TGCGCCAGTAGTTTACTACCGGGAGAAATTAATGAGCAGTTCTTC. Translating gives CASSLLPGEINEQFF.

A note on this clonotype: Mismatch with germline at one junction end may stem from a read error. This rearrangement joins TRBV29-1 to TRBJ1-1, with D possibly TRBD1 on 5 matching bases. Germline V CDR1 and CDR2: SQVTM, ANQGSEA. CDR3 length: 14 amino acids. CDR3 sequence reads: CSVAGLGTNPEAFF. The CDR3 DNA reads as TGCAGCGTTGCCGGGCTGGGGACGAACCCTGAAGCCTTCTTT.

Concerning this clonotype: As the CDR3 is not closed by the conserved phenylalanine or tryptophan, this likely results from a read error. The rearrangement uses TRBV4-1 and TRBJ2-3; possible D gene TRBD2, 6 bases. The length of the CDR3 is 13 residues. CDR1 is MGHRA, CDR2 YSYEKL, per germline. V was cut by 4 bases and J by 2 bases, with 7 bases left in between. The CDR3 DNA sequence: TGCGCCAGCAGCCCGCGGGACACAGATACGCAGTATCTT. As protein: CASSPRDTDTQYL.

As for this clonotype: Sequence at one end of the junction differs from germline and may be a read error. This chain links TRBV5-1 with TRBJ1-1; 7 bases match TRBD1. CDR3 size: 17 residues. Germline V gives CDR1 SGHRS, CDR2 YFSETQ. The CDR3 loop reads CSSSLLAGGVMDAEAFF. As DNA, the CDR3 is TGCTCCAGCAGCTTACTTGCAGGGGGAGTTATGGACGCTGAAGCTTTCTTT.

With regard to this clonotype: A junction boundary mismatches the germline segment, possibly from a read error. This chain links TRBV11-3 with TRBJ2-1, with D possibly TRBD2 on 5 matching bases. The CDR3 has 13 amino acids. The V gene's germline CDR1 is SGHNT and CDR2 YENEEA. CDR3 in DNA: TGTACCAGCAACTTAGGACTTTCAAATGAGCAGGTCTTC. This encodes CTSNLGLSNEQVF.

In its sample, this clonotype was seen many times. Possible read error: a much larger clone is one base away. The chain has TRBV11-1 and TRBJ2-1; 9 bases are a match to TRBD2. The CDR3 has 14 residues. The germline V gene encodes CDR1 SGHAT and CDR2 FQDESV (reference sequence). As DNA, the CDR3 is TGTGCCGGCAGCTCTAGCGGGAACGTAAGGGGGCAGTTCTTC. Encoded protein: CAGSSSGNVRGQFF. Using reference TRBV11-1 and TRBJ2-1 for the parts outside the CDR3, the full variable domain is EAEVAQSPRYKITEKSQAVAFWCDPISGHATLYWYRQILGQGPELLVQFQDESVVDDSQLPKDRFSAERLKGVDSTLKIQPAELGDSAMYLCAGSSSGNVRGQFFGPGTRLTVL.

Of note for this clonotype: This may stem from a read error, because a much larger clone lies one nucleotide away. This chain connects TRBV11-2 to TRBJ1-5, with D uncertain. Trimming cost V 5 bases and J 7 bases, with 9 bases left between them. The CDR3 sequence is 12 residues long. Germline V gene data show CDR1 as SGHAT and CDR2 as FQNNGV. The CDR3 spells CASSPPQQPQHF. Written as DNA, the CDR3 is TGTGCCAGCAGCCCGCCGCAGCAGCCCCAGCATTTT.

About this clonotype: One end of the junction fails to match germline, which may point to a read error. V usage is TRBV6-5 and J usage is TRBJ2-3; 8 bases are shared with TRBD1. Germline V gene lookup returns CDR1 MNHEY and CDR2 SVGAGI. The CDR3 is made up of 15 amino acids. Written as DNA, the CDR3 is TGTGTCAGCAGACTCGGGACAGGCAATTACGATACGCAGTACTTT. Translation: CVSRLGTGNYDTQYF.

This clonotype was detected a few times. The V call is TRBV28, the J call TRBJ2-4; D could derive from TRBD1 or TRBD2 (6 bases each). The CDR3 extends over 17 amino acids. The ends were cut back, 6 bases at V and 0 bases at J, with 18 bases in the middle. From germline, CDR1 is MDHEN and CDR2 SYDVKM. Here the CDR3 DNA reads TGTGCCAGCAGCAGGGGAGATAGCGGAATAGCCAAAAACATTCAGTACTTC. It encodes CASSRGDSGIAKNIQYF.

Details on this clonotype: The junction and the germline gene differ at one end; a read error may be behind it. V and J are TRBV29-1 and TRBJ2-5; 8 bases are shared with TRBD1. The CDR3 contains 12 residues. Germline V gene sequence: CDR1 SQVTM, CDR2 ANQGSEA. Written as DNA, the CDR3 is TGCAGCTCCGGACAGGGTCAAGAGACCCTGTATTTC. Its translation: CSSGQGQETLYF. The entire variable domain, with the rest obtained from reference TRBV29-1 and TRBJ2-5, is as follows: SAVISQKPSRDICQRGTSLTIQCQVDSQVTMMFWYRQQPGQSLTLIATANQGSEATYESGFVIDKFPISRPNLTFSTLTVSNMSPEDSSIYLCSSGQGQETLYFGPGTRLLVL.

This clonotype was recorded at least ten times. The rearrangement uses TRBV21-1 and TRBJ2-7. TRBV21-1 is a documented pseudogene. The CDR3 totals 15 residues. CDR3 residues: CASSKVRTDSYEQYF. The DNA for the CDR3 is TGTGCCAGCAGCAAAGTGAGGACCGACTCCTACGAGCAGTACTTC.

On this clonotype: The CDR3 ends on some other residue instead of the conserved phenylalanine or tryptophan, so this is likely a read error. This chain uses TRBV12-3 or TRBV12-4 with TRBJ2-7; 7 bases are a match to TRBD2. The J segment lost 0 bases and the V segment lost 10 bases, leaving 9 bases of the junction unmatched. The CDR3 is made up of 14 amino acids. CDR3 nucleotides: TGTGCCAACAGCCGTAGCGGGTCCTCCTACGAGCAGTACCTC. It is translated as CANSRSGSSYEQYL.

In the case of this clonotype: Given a much more abundant clone one base away, this may be a read error. The chain carries TRBV30 and TRBJ2-7; no firm D call. CDR1 is GTSNPN, CDR2 SVGIG, per germline (reference sequence). This CDR3 has 11 residues. The CDR3 reads CARSPAYEQYF. The CDR3 nucleotides are TGTGCCAGGAGTCCGGCCTACGAGCAGTACTTC.

This clonotype was detected many times. V is TRBV28 and J is TRBJ2-7; D not certain. The germline CDR1 and CDR2 sequences are MDHEN and SYDVKM. With 7 bases removed from V and 4 bases from J, the gap between germline ends came to 11 bases. This CDR3 has 12 residues. CDR3 nucleotide sequence: TGTGCCAGCAAACGCGCTCAGTACGAGCAGTACTTC. It is translated as CASKRAQYEQYF. The variable domain in full, completed from reference TRBV28 and TRBJ2-7, reads DVKVTQSSRYLVKRTGEKVFLECVQDMDHENMFWYRQDPGLGLRLIYFSYDVKMKEKGDIPEGYSVSREKKERFSLILESASTNQTSMYLCASKRAQYEQYFGPGTRLTVT.

This clonotype occurred a few times. This could be a read error, since a much larger clone is one nucleotide away. The rearrangement links TRBV6-9 to TRBJ1-1, with a tentative D call TRBD1 (5 bases). There are 13 residues in the CDR3. CDR1 MNHGY and CDR2 SVAAGI come from the germline V gene. CDR3: CAIDYGGNTEALF. The DNA of the CDR3 is TGTGCCATCGACTACGGGGGGAACACTGAAGCTCTCTTT.

This clonotype was seen a handful of times. A single base separates this from a much larger clone, so it may be a read error. The J gene is TRBJ2-3, the V gene TRBV10-3, with 7 bases identical to TRBD1. The CDR3 totals 14 residues. J lost 11 bases, V lost 2 bases, and 10 bases had no gene match. Germline CDR1 ENHRY, CDR2 SYGVKD. The CDR3 coding sequence is TGTGCCATCAGTGAGGGGACAGAACCTATGGTGCAGTATTTT. Protein: CAISEGTEPMVQYF.